Included here is one T cell receptor (beta chain) sequence, with context. CDR3 length equals 15 residues. J was trimmed by 7 bases and V by 3 bases; bases with no gene match: 6. Germline V gene lookup returns CDR1 MGHDK and CDR2 SYGVNS. Repertoires were generated with immunoSEQ multiplex PCR, while TCRdb's copy carries only in-frame clones and drops some. The repertoire holds about 92,000 clones, with around 92% as singletons. This sample was taken from a study of T cell changes during pregnancy in multiple sclerosis. This clonotype was obtained from a female donor with multiple sclerosis, enrolled in a pregnancy study. This specimen consisted of peripheral blood, obtained in the first trimester of pregnancy. This chain links TRBV25-1 with TRBJ1-4, with 9 bases that match TRBD1. The CDR3, as DNA: TGTGCCAGCAGTGACTCGACAGGGGGTAGTGAAAAACTGTTTTTT. As protein: CASSDSTGGSEKLFF.